This TCR beta chain was sequenced in a study of T cells after somatic rescue of genetic block. The CDR3 covers 15 residues. The germline CDR1 and CDR2 sequences are MNHEY and SMNVEV (reference sequence). Trimming cost V 6 bases and J 4 bases, with 13 bases left between them. The data were produced by immunoSEQ multiplex PCR, yet TCRdb's version contains in-frame clones alone and is incomplete. The repertoire holds 60,000 to 75,000 clones, with roughly 94% as singletons. Sample: peripheral blood mononuclear cells (PBMCs). V gene TRBV27 combines with J gene TRBJ1-6; no firm D call. The TCR was taken from a man aged 35 to 55. The CDR3 DNA follows: TGTGCCAGCAGGTTAGGCTCGGGTTATAATTCACCCCTCCACTTT. Translation: CASRLGSGYNSPLHF.